The T cell receptor (beta chain) described here comes from a study of CD8 T cells in ankylosing spondylitis. Study-level findings and limits: As reported, disease-linked clones showed significant enrichment in matched ankylosing spondylitis synovial fluid. Made up of fewer than ten highly homologous variants, a TCR beta motif appeared characteristic of ankylosing spondylitis blood.

This clonotype showed up just once. Antigen specificity is unknown. TCRdb reprocessed the 5' RACE reads via MiXCR and lists one record per CDR3 protein. Among some 250,000 distinct CDR3 sequences listed, about 10% were seen once. Germline values: CDR1 GTSNPN, CDR2 SVGIG (reference sequence). The V and J ends lost 2 bases and 3 bases respectively, with 4 bases between them. CDR3 length equals 11 residues. Source material: blood, either unsorted or a sorted T cell fraction (not recorded which). This chain connects TRBV30 to TRBJ2-5; D is uncertain. The receptor was isolated from a male donor with ankylosing spondylitis or in good health (not recorded which). DNA of the CDR3: TGTGCCTGGAGTATGAAAGAGACCCAGTACTTC. This translates into CAWSMKETQYF. Combining the CDR3 with reference TRBV30 and TRBJ2-5 gives the whole variable domain SQTIHQWPATLVQPVGSPLSLECTVEGTSNPNLYWYRQAAGRGLQLLFYSVGIGQISSEVPQNLSASRPQDRQFILSSKKLLLSDSGFYLCAWSMKETQYFGPGTRLLVL.